What follows are 10 T cell receptor beta chains derived from one specimen sequenced in a study of T cell responses to AZD1222 COVID-19 vaccine (TCRdb year 2021). Library creation used the immunoSEQ multiplex PCR assay. TCRdb obtained this table from immuneACCESS and retained in-frame rearrangements with V and J assigned. These tables miss some clones; where compared with another copy, unresolved V genes account for less than half of the shortfall, and the remainder is unexplained. For this sample the table gives roughly 120,000 clones, of which under 85% were detected only once. The ten most abundant clones make up approximately 5.9% of the sample. What this sample's time point label stands for: baseline before first vaccination. The input for sequencing was peripheral blood, taken on day 0 of AZD1222 vaccination. The receptors shown here come from an adult in good health.

CDR3 residues: CASSLVKTGSGTDTQYF. The CDR3 nucleotides are TGTGCCAGCAGCTTAGTCAAGACAGGGAGCGGCACAGATACGCAGTATTTT. The chain has TRBV7-2 and TRBJ2-3; 7 bases are a match to TRBD1. The CDR3 has 17 amino acids. Unmatched junction bases numbered 8, after V lost 1 base and J lost 1 base. Germline V gene lookup returns CDR1 SGHTA and CDR2 FQGNSA.

This rearrangement joins TRBV2 to TRBJ1-2; D is unresolved. The CDR3 is 12 amino acids. Trimming took 3 bases from V and 14 from J, leaving 16 bases between them. CDR1 and CDR2 from the germline V gene are SNHLY and FYNNEI. This chain's CDR3 is CASSDSARKPTF. The DNA for the CDR3 is TGTGCCAGCAGTGACTCGGCGCGGAAACCTACCTTC.

This chain connects TRBV6-4 to TRBJ1-1; tentatively, D is TRBD1 (6 bases). The germline CDR1 and CDR2 sequences are MRHNA and SNTAGT. The V and J ends lost 3 bases and 3 bases respectively, with 8 bases between them. The length of the CDR3 is 13 residues. Here the CDR3 reads CASSEGGHTEAFF. CDR3 nucleotides: TGTGCCAGCAGTGAGGGGGGGCACACTGAAGCTTTCTTT.

This clone has a handful of counts. This sequence joins TRBV6-2 or TRBV6-3 and TRBJ2-2; TRBD1 matches at 8 bases. Germline trimming cut 6 bases from V and 5 bases from J; bases unmatched to any gene: 5. Germline CDR1 reads MNHEY; CDR2 reads SVGEGT. The CDR3 is made up of 14 amino acids. The CDR3 sequence: CASSPGQDTGELFF. The DNA for the CDR3 is TGTGCCAGCAGCCCGGGACAGGATACCGGGGAGCTGTTTTTT.

The chain recombines TRBV7-9 with TRBJ2-1; 10 nucleotides line up with TRBD1. The CDR3 runs 17 residues. In germline, CDR1 is SEHNR, CDR2 FQNEAQ (reference sequence). V shed 1 base and J 9 bases; nucleotides not matched to a gene: 12. CDR3 in amino acids: CASSLEGVRDRGGEQFF. CDR3 coding DNA: TGTGCCAGCAGCTTAGAGGGGGTCCGGGACAGGGGCGGTGAGCAGTTCTTC. Looking up the rest from reference TRBV7-9 and TRBJ2-1 gives the full variable domain: DTGVSQNPRHKITKRGQNVTFRCDPISEHNRLYWYRQTLGQGPEFLTYFQNEAQLEKSRLLSDRFSAERPKGSFSTLEIQRTEQGDSAMYLCASSLEGVRDRGGEQFFGPGTRLTVL.

This chain joins TRBV19 and TRBJ1-2, with no clear D. The CDR3 totals 16 residues. Trimming left V 5 bases short and J 3 bases short, with 19 bases between. The germline V gene has CDR1 LNHDA and CDR2 SQIVND (reference sequence). The CDR3, as DNA: TGTGCCAGTAGTCGCCCGGAAGGCTTTAACGACTATGGCTACACCTTC. It specifies CASSRPEGFNDYGYTF. Full variable domain (rest looked up from reference TRBV19 and TRBJ1-2): DGGITQSPKYLFRKEGQNVTLSCEQNLNHDAMYWYRQDPGQGLRLIYYSQIVNDFQKGDIAEGYSVSREKKESFPLTVTSAQKNPTAFYLCASSRPEGFNDYGYTFGSGTRLTVV.

The chain has TRBV5-1 and TRBJ2-3; possible D gene TRBD1, 6 bases. Germline lookup yields CDR1 SGHRS and CDR2 YFSETQ. Trimming removed 3 bases from V and 2 bases from J, with 7 bases in between. CDR3 size: 13 residues. This CDR3 is CASSYRDTDTQYF. CDR3 nucleotides: TGCGCCAGCAGCTACAGGGACACAGATACGCAGTATTTT.

This clone was recorded only once. The chain employs TRBV18 and TRBJ1-2; tentative D call: TRBD1 (6 bases). This CDR3 spans 13 amino acids. The germline V gene encodes CDR1 KGHSH and CDR2 LQKENI. The ends were cut back, 2 bases at V and 8 bases at J, with 12 bases in the middle. CDR3 residues: CASSPGGPRGYTF. DNA for the CDR3: TGTGCCAGCTCACCAGGGGGCCCTCGGGGCTACACCTTC.

This chain joins TRBV11-3 and TRBJ2-2; possible D gene TRBD1, 5 bases. This CDR3 spans 16 amino acids. V lost 2 bases and J lost 5, with 15 bases in between. Germline V gene lookup returns CDR1 SGHNT and CDR2 YENEEA. The chain's CDR3 is CASSLWGAVLTGELFF. The CDR3 nucleotides are TGTGCCAGCAGCTTATGGGGCGCCGTGTTGACCGGGGAGCTGTTTTTT.

The rearrangement uses TRBV6-5 and TRBJ2-2; the match to TRBD2 covers 12 bases. CDR1 is MNHEY and CDR2 is SVGAGI in the germline V gene. The CDR3 runs 15 residues. V shed 4 bases, J shed 5 bases, and the junction held 2 bases outside the gene matches. The CDR3 sequence: CASSSSGGATGELFF. DNA for the CDR3: TGTGCCAGCAGTTCTAGCGGGGGGGCGACCGGGGAGCTGTTTTTT.